A single sample gave rise to the 19 T cell receptor beta chains below, sequenced in a study of blood T cell repertoires in COVID-19. The data were produced by immunoSEQ multiplex PCR, yet TCRdb's version contains in-frame clones alone and is incomplete. The sample records approximately 120,000 clones, 85% being singletons. The sequencing sample was made of peripheral blood. Receptors were obtained from an elderly woman with COVID-19, enrolled during active disease.

This clone was detected a few times. This chain joins TRBV7-2 and TRBJ2-3; TRBD2 matches 9 bases. This CDR3 is built from 16 residues. V lost 0 bases to trimming and J lost 6 bases; unmatched junction nucleotides: 7. Germline V gene data show CDR1 as SGHTA and CDR2 as FQGNSA. CDR3 sequence (DNA): TGTGCCAGCAGCTTAGCAGCGGGAGGTGTTATTGATACGCAGTATTTT. It codes for CASSLAAGGVIDTQYF.

The rearrangement links TRBV9 to TRBJ1-1; no reliable D call. The CDR3 runs to 13 residues. Germline V CDR1 and CDR2: SGDLS, YYNGEE. V was clipped by 3 bases and J by 6 bases, with 12 bases between them. The CDR3 nucleotides are TGTGCCAGCAGCGGCAGAGGGCCGCCTGAAGCTTTCTTT. It translates to CASSGRGPPEAFF.

The V gene is TRBV24-1, the J gene TRBJ2-7; 7 nucleotides align to TRBD1. The CDR3 runs 13 residues. The ends lost 9 bases at V and 0 bases at J; junction bases unmatched: 4. CDR1 is KGHDR, CDR2 SFDVKD, per germline. For the CDR3, the DNA is TGTGCCACCGGGACAGCTAGCTCCTACGAGCAGTACTTC. Translated, it gives CATGTASSYEQYF.

The rearrangement links TRBV7-2 to TRBJ2-1, with TRBD2 matching 8 bases. The V segment lost 8 bases and the J segment 6 bases; nucleotides outside the gene matches: 9. The CDR3 loop spans 14 amino acids. In germline, CDR1 is SGHTA, CDR2 FQGNSA. CDR3 nucleotides: TGTGCCAGCGCCGGACTAGCAATTGCCAATGAGCAGTTCTTC. Protein sequence: CASAGLAIANEQFF.

V usage is TRBV25-1 and J usage is TRBJ2-3, with D possibly TRBD2 on 6 matching bases. This CDR3 spans 16 amino acids. Germline lookup yields CDR1 MGHDK and CDR2 SYGVNS. Trimming took off 4 bases at V and 3 bases at J, with 17 bases between the two ends. CDR3 loop: CASSGGTFRSTDTQYF. In DNA, the CDR3 is TGTGCCAGCAGTGGGGGGACTTTCCGCTCTACAGATACGCAGTATTTT.

The chain couples TRBV3-1 (or the pseudogene TRBV3-2) to TRBJ1-1; 7 positions agree with TRBD1. Trimming took 4 bases from V and 2 from J; bases not matched to a gene: 7. CDR3 length: 15 residues. Germline CDR1 reads LGHDT; CDR2 reads YNNKEL (reference sequence). DNA for the CDR3: TGTGCCAGCAGCCGAGGGAACAGGGGTAACACTGAAGCTTTCTTT. Protein: CASSRGNRGNTEAFF.

The rearrangement joins TRBV28 to TRBJ1-2; a weak D match, TRBD1 (5 bases). V was clipped by 4 bases and J by 4 bases, with 16 bases between them. The germline CDR1 and CDR2 sequences are MDHEN and SYDVKM. The CDR3 covers 15 residues. Written as DNA, the CDR3 is TGTGCCAGCAGTTACCCCCCCGGGGGTGGCTATGGCTACACCTTC. Translated, it gives CASSYPPGGGYGYTF.

The chain has TRBV15 and TRBJ2-7, with 9 positions matching TRBD2. Germline V CDR1 and CDR2: LNHNV, YYDKDF (reference sequence). CDR3 length: 16 amino acids. The V and J ends lost 0 bases and 4 bases, in that order; junction bases with no gene match: 7. The CDR3 sequence: CATSRDGASGMYEQYF. The CDR3 region has the DNA TGTGCCACCAGCAGAGATGGGGCTAGCGGGATGTACGAGCAGTACTTC.

The chain links TRBV5-6 to TRBJ2-5; no firm D call. V lost 4 bases to trimming and J lost 2 bases, with 6 bases between them. The CDR3 has 12 amino acids. CDR1 is SGHDT, CDR2 YYEEEE, per germline. The CDR3 DNA reads TGTGCCAGCAGCGGAGATCAAGAGACCCAGTACTTC. As protein: CASSGDQETQYF. Full variable domain (rest looked up from reference TRBV5-6 and TRBJ2-5): DAGVTQSPTHLIKTRGQQVTLRCSPKSGHDTVSWYQQALGQGPQFIFQYYEEEERQRGNFPDRFSGHQFPNYSSELNVNALLLGDSALYLCASSGDQETQYFGPGTRLLVL.

The chain recombines TRBV5-4 with TRBJ2-7, with a weak D call TRBD2 (6 bases). Trimming took off 1 base at V and 6 bases at J, with 11 bases between the two ends. Germline CDR1 is SGHNT and CDR2 is YYREEE (reference sequence). This CDR3 spans 13 amino acids. CDR3: CASSLYGGGEQYF. CDR3 coding DNA: TGTGCCAGCAGCTTGTACGGGGGAGGCGAGCAGTACTTC.

V is TRBV12-3 or TRBV12-4 and J is TRBJ1-1, with D perhaps TRBD1 (5 bases). Trimming cost V 4 bases and J 4 bases, with 10 bases left between them. The length of the CDR3 is 13 residues. The CDR3 region has the DNA TGTGCCAGCAGTTCCAGGGTGGGCACTGAAGCTTTCTTT. Its protein is CASSSRVGTEAFF.

This chain uses TRBV15 with TRBJ2-5, with 10 nucleotides matching TRBD2. Germline V lookup: CDR1 LNHNV, CDR2 YYDKDF (reference sequence). J was trimmed by 1 base and V by 2 bases; bases with no gene match: 7. CDR3 length: 17 residues. As DNA, the CDR3 is TGTGCCACCAGCAGACTCAGGACTAGCGGTACCCAAGAGACCCAGTACTTC. It yields the protein CATSRLRTSGTQETQYF.

The chain employs TRBV2 and TRBJ2-5, with 8 bases that match TRBD1. V was clipped by 6 bases and J by 4 bases; unmatched bases: 10. This CDR3 is built from 15 residues. Germline CDR1 reads SNHLY; CDR2 reads FYNNEI. The CDR3: CASSAQGAMGETQYF. The CDR3 nucleotides are TGTGCCAGCAGCGCCCAGGGGGCTATGGGAGAGACCCAGTACTTC.

J is TRBJ1-1 and V is TRBV15; 8 bases match TRBD1. Germline CDR1 and CDR2: LNHNV and YYDKDF (reference sequence). The ends lost 0 bases at V and 5 bases at J; junction bases unmatched: 11. CDR3 length equals 17 residues. The DNA for the CDR3 is TGTGCCACCAGCAGAGATCGGGCGCAGGGGGCGGGAACTGAAGCTTTCTTT. Its translation is CATSRDRAQGAGTEAFF.

This chain uses TRBV25-1 with TRBJ2-2, with 12 bases identical to TRBD2. The CDR3 loop spans 18 amino acids. CDR1 MGHDK and CDR2 SYGVNS come from the germline V gene. With 6 bases clipped from V and 3 bases from J, the junction kept 11 bases outside the gene matches. The CDR3 sequence: CASRAGTSGRIHTGELFF. CDR3 nucleotides: TGTGCCAGCAGGGCAGGCACTAGCGGGAGGATACACACCGGGGAGCTGTTTTTT.

The rearrangement links TRBV4-2 to TRBJ1-1; the match to TRBD1 covers 9 bases. The CDR3 is 14 amino acids. V was pared by 8 bases and J by 4 bases, with 8 bases of the junction left unmatched. Germline V gene lookup returns CDR1 LGHNA and CDR2 YNFKEQ. CDR3 sequence reads: CASYRGQGATEAFF. DNA of the CDR3: TGTGCCAGCTACAGGGGGCAAGGAGCCACTGAAGCTTTCTTT.

The rearrangement joins TRBV19 to TRBJ2-3, with D tentatively TRBD2 (6 bases). V lost 5 bases and J 1 base, leaving 10 bases between the germline ends. In germline, CDR1 is LNHDA, CDR2 SQIVND (reference sequence). The CDR3 spans 14 residues. CDR3 loop: CASSDSGGTDTQYF. The CDR3 DNA follows: TGTGCCAGTAGTGACTCGGGGGGCACAGATACGCAGTATTTT.

The genes are TRBV20-1 and TRBJ2-1; D is uncertain. Germline assignment: CDR1 DFQATT and CDR2 SNEGSKA (reference sequence). The CDR3 sequence is 9 residues long. Trimming cost V 3 bases and J 10 bases, with 4 bases left between them. CDR3 coding DNA: TGCAGTGCTAGCGGGGAGCAGTTCTTC. Its protein is CSASGEQFF.

In its sample, this clone was seen once. The CDR3 region has the DNA TGCGCCAGCAGCCCCCTATCCGGGTCCTCGGAGACCCAGTACTTC. Its translation: CASSPLSGSSETQYF. This chain links TRBV5-1 with TRBJ2-5; unclear D gene. This CDR3 contains 15 residues. Germline V gives CDR1 SGHRS, CDR2 YFSETQ. V was clipped by 4 bases and J by 5 bases, with 18 bases between them.